This TCR beta chain was found in a study of identical twins. The CDR3 is 15 residues long. The germline V and J ends were trimmed by 6 bases and 4 bases, with 16 bases remaining between them. Concerning this clonotype: Its antigen is currently unknown.

cDNA molecules carried unique molecular identifiers, and template switching added a universal primer site. Each CDR3 protein is one row after TCRdb ran MiXCR on the 5' RACE reads. The table includes 470,000 or so distinct CDR3 sequences, roughly a quarter detected once. General study results and limits: Out-of-frame beta sequences exhibited a weaker degree of excess twin sharing.

The sample was also linked to a second study, of T cells expressing NK-cell markers. That study adds: A handful of donors showed these clonotypes also leading the CD3+CD56-NKG2C+ fraction.

Material for sequencing was CD4+ T cells sorted from blood. This receptor was identified in a woman aged 18-35 years in good health. The chain uses TRBV12-3 or TRBV12-4 and TRBJ1-5; no reliable D call. The CDR3 DNA is TGTGCCAGCAGGCTCAGCGACCGAGTTAATCAGCCCCAGCATTTT. It specifies CASRLSDRVNQPQHF.